One sample yielded the 8 T cell receptor beta chains listed below, sequenced in a study of human T cells and chemical hapten exposure. The time point: patch test 2, 6 weeks after DPC sensitization. Regarding treatment: therapeutic diphenylcyclopropenone sensitization with weekly scalp DPC. TCRdb re-analysed the RACE reads in MiXCR, keeping a single row per CDR3 protein. The table has under 100,000 distinct CDR3 sequences, roughly 10% seen once. The specimen comprised whole blood, sampled in connection with sensitization to the hapten diphenylcyclopropenone (DPC). These receptors originate from a young woman with alopecia areata. Some clones in this sample may be carry-over from other donors' samples.

The genes are TRBV5-5 and TRBJ1-5; 9 positions match TRBD1. The germline V gene encodes CDR1 SGHKS and CDR2 YYEKEE (reference sequence). The CDR3 extends over 14 amino acids. V lost 4 bases and J lost 7; bases outside the gene matches: 6. This CDR3 is CASSHRGREQPQHF. Here the CDR3 DNA reads TGTGCCAGCAGCCACAGGGGGCGAGAACAGCCCCAGCATTTT.

Worth noting for this clonotype: This sequence may be a read error, since a much larger clone differs from it by one base. The gene calls are TRBV5-1 and TRBJ2-1; no firm D call. This CDR3 has 13 amino acids. CDR1 and CDR2 from the germline V gene are SGHRS and YFSETQ. The CDR3 is CANSLEGKNEQFF. CDR3 nucleotide sequence: TGCGCCAACAGCTTGGAAGGTAAAAATGAGCAGTTCTTC.

This clonotype was observed many times. The J gene is TRBJ2-1, the V gene TRBV7-8, with a tentative D call TRBD2 (5 bases). The V end was cut by 4 bases, the J end by 0 bases, with 19 bases between. The CDR3 is 18 amino acids. Germline V gene sequence: CDR1 SGHVS, CDR2 FQNEAQ. The CDR3, as DNA: TGTGCCAGCAGCTCAAGCGCTATAGCGCGTGCCTCCTACAATGAGCAGTTCTTC. It codes for CASSSSAIARASYNEQFF.

This clonotype was seen repeatedly, ten times or more. This sequence joins TRBV5-4 and TRBJ2-5; D may correspond to TRBD1 or TRBD2 (5 bases each). Germline V gene sequence: CDR1 SGHNT, CDR2 YYREEE (reference sequence). V was cut by 0 bases and J by 2 bases, with 8 bases left in between. CDR3 length: 14 amino acids. In DNA form, the CDR3 reads TGTGCCAGCAGCTTGGTGGGACCACAAGAGACCCAGTACTTC. Protein sequence: CASSLVGPQETQYF.

Ten or more counts support this clonotype. One end of the junction fails to match germline, which may point to a read error. This rearrangement joins TRBV7-9 to TRBJ2-1; D possibly matches TRBD1 or TRBD2 (5 bases each). The germline gives CDR1 SEHNR, CDR2 FQNEAQ (reference sequence). The CDR3 loop spans 13 amino acids. This CDR3 is CASSPASGPPWVF. For the CDR3, the DNA is TGTGCCAGCAGCCCCGCATCGGGGCCCCCGTGGGTCTTC.

This clonotype has a count of ten or more. The V gene is TRBV9, the J gene TRBJ1-1; tentatively, D is TRBD1 (6 bases). The CDR3 runs 13 residues. Per germline, CDR1 SGDLS and CDR2 YYNGEE. Trimming shortened V by 3 bases and J by 4 bases, and 10 bases separated the two germline ends. The CDR3: CASSAVTGTEAFF. The CDR3 DNA reads as TGTGCCAGCAGCGCGGTGACAGGCACTGAAGCTTTCTTT.

This rearrangement joins TRBV28 to TRBJ2-7, with TRBD1 matching 9 bases. CDR1 is MDHEN, CDR2 SYDVKM, per germline. J lost 0 bases, V lost 7 bases, and 10 bases had no gene match. CDR3 size: 16 residues. The CDR3 protein is CASTPTGQGISYEQYF. The CDR3 coding sequence is TGTGCCAGCACCCCAACGGGACAGGGCATCTCCTACGAGCAGTACTTC.

This chain links TRBV30 with TRBJ2-7; 7 bases match TRBD1. Unmatched junction bases numbered 2, after V lost 0 bases and J lost 6 bases. The length of the CDR3 is 12 residues. Per the germline V gene, CDR1 is GTSNPN and CDR2 is SVGIG (reference sequence). The DNA for the CDR3 is TGTGCCTGGAGTGTAGGGACAGCCGAGCAGTACTTC. Its protein product is CAWSVGTAEQYF.